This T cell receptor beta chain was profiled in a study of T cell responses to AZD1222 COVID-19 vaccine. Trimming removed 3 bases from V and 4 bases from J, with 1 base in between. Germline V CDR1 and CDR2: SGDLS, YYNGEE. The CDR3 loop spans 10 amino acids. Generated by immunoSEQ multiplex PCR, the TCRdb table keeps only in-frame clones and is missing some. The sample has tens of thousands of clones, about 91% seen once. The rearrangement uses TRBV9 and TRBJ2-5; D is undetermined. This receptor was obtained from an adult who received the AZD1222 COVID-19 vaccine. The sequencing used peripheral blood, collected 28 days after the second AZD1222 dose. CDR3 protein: CASSGETQYF. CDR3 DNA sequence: TGTGCCAGCAGCGGAGAGACCCAGTACTTC.